There are many counts of the clone carrying this T cell receptor beta chain. The antigen is undetermined. Both TRBC1 and TRBC2 were covered by a beta constant-region primer of two equimolar oligonucleotides. Nested alpha and beta constant-region primers with the SP2 primer drove four PCR rounds on ligated cDNA. The cDNA 3' end received a ligated single-stranded oligonucleotide carrying the SP2 primer and a 12-nucleotide UMI. MiXCR, run by TCRdb on the UMI-ligation and nested PCR reads, gives a single entry per CDR3 protein. This sample yields just over 80,000 distinct CDR3 sequences, of which over 8.5% are seen a single time; over 1% belongs to the top ten. The sample originates from a study of naive and memory T cell subsets. Findings of the study overall: No ground truth validated the naive and memory repertoire findings.

V gave up 5 bases and J gave up 3 bases, with 11 bases separating them. From germline, CDR1 is SGHVS and CDR2 FNYEAQ. The CDR3 totals 13 residues. The TCR was taken from a human donor in good health. Sequenced input: naive CD8+ T cells from blood. The chain is built from TRBV7-6 and TRBJ2-7; possibly TRBD1 for D (6 bases). The CDR3 region has the DNA TGTGCCAGCAGCAAGGGGGATTACTACGAGCAGTACTTC. Protein product: CASSKGDYYEQYF. The full variable domain, completed using reference TRBV7-6 and TRBJ2-7, is GAGVSQSPRYKVTKRGQDVALRCDPISGHVSLYWYRQALGQGPEFLTYFNYEAQQDKSGLPNDRFSAERPEGSISTLTIQRTEQRDSAMYRCASSKGDYYEQYFGPGTRLTVT.